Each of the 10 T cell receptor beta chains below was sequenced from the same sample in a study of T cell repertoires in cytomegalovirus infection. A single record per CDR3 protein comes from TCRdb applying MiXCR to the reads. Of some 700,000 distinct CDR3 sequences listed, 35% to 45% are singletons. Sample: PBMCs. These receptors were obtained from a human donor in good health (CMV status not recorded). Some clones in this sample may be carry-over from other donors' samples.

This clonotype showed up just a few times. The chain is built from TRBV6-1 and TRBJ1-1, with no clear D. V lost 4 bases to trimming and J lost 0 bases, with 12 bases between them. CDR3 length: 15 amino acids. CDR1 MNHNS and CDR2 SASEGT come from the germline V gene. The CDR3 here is CASSGQGQLNTEAFF. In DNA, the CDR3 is TGTGCCAGCAGTGGGCAAGGTCAGTTGAACACTGAAGCTTTCTTT.

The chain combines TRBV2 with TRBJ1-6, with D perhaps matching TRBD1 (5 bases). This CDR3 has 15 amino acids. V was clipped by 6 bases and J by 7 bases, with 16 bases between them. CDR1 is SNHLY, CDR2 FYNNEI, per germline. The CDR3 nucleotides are TGTGCCAGCAGGTATACAGGAGTGGTGAATTCACCCCTCCACTTT. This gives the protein CASRYTGVVNSPLHF.

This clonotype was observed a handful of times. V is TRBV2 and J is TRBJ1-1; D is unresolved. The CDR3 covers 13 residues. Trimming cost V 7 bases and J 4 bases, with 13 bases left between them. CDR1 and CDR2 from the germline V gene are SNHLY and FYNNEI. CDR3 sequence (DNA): TGTGCCAGCACCTCTACTCTTGTCACTGAAGCTTTCTTT. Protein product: CASTSTLVTEAFF.

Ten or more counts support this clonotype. The CDR3 DNA sequence: TGTGCCAGCAGCAGGCCCCCCAGCCCCGGGACACAAAACACTGAAGCTTTCTTT. It encodes CASSRPPSPGTQNTEAFF. The V call is TRBV7-2, the J call TRBJ1-1, with D possibly matching TRBD1 (6 bases). CDR1 is SGHTA and CDR2 is FQGNSA in the germline V gene. The CDR3 sequence is 18 residues long. V was pared by 5 bases and J by 2 bases, with 24 bases between. The variable domain in full, with the rest retrieved from reference TRBV7-2 and TRBJ1-1, is GAGVSQSPSNKVTEKGKDVELRCDPISGHTALYWYRQSLGQGLEFLIYFQGNSAPDKSGLPSDRFSAERTGGSVSTLTIQRTQQEDSAVYLCASSRPPSPGTQNTEAFFGQGTRLTVV.

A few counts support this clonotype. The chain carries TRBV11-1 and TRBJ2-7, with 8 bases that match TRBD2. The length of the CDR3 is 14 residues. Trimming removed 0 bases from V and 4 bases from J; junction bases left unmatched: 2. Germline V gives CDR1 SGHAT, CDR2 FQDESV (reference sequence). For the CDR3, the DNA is TGTGCCAGCAGCTTAGCGCCGGGAGGGTACGAGCAGTACTTC. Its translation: CASSLAPGGYEQYF.

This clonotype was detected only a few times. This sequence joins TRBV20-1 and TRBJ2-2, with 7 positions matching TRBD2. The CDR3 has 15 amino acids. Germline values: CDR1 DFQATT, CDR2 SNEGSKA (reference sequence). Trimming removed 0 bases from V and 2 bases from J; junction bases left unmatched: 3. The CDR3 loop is CSAREREINTGELFF. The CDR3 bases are TGCAGTGCTAGAGAGCGGGAGATCAACACCGGGGAGCTGTTTTTT.

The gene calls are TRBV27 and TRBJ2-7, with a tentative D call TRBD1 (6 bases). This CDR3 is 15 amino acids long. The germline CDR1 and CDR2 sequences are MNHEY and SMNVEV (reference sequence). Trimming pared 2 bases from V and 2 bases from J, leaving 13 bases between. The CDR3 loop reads CASSLGQGPPYEQYF. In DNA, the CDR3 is TGTGCCAGCAGTTTAGGGCAGGGGCCCCCCTACGAGCAGTACTTC.

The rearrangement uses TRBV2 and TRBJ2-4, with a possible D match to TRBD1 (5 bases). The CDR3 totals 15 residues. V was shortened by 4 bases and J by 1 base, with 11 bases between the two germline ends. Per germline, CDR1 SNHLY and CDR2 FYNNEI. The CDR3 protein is CASSAREAAKNIQYF. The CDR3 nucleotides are TGTGCCAGCAGTGCCAGGGAAGCGGCCAAAAACATTCAGTACTTC.

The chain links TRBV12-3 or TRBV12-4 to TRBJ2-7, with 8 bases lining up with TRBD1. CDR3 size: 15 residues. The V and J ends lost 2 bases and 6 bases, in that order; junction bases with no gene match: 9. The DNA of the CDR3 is TGTGCCAGCAGTTTACTGGGACAGGCCTTTGGCGAGCAGTACTTC. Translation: CASSLLGQAFGEQYF.

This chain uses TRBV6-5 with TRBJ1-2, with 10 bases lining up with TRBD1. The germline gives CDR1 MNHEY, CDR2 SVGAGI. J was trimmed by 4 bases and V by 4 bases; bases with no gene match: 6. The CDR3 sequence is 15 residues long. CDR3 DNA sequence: TGTGCCAGCAGTTCAGGACAGGGGGGTTCCTATGGCTACACCTTC. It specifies CASSSGQGGSYGYTF.